This T cell receptor (beta chain) derives from a study of shared T cell receptors in the human thymus. Sequenced by immunoSEQ multiplex PCR; TCRdb stores in-frame clones only, minus some. This table has 720,000 or so clones, 80% to 90% appearing once. V was pared by 0 bases and J by 4 bases, with 20 bases between. Per the germline V gene, CDR1 is SGHDT and CDR2 is YYEEEE. This CDR3 comprises 17 residues. These sequences were also reported in another study, on human thymus T cells. That study adds: Resections removed during corrective heart surgery provided the thymus tissue used. Repertoires from thymus and blood appeared to show biased V and J gene usage. Related studies noted strongly shared thymic repertoires across unrelated people.

This receptor was obtained from a girl under three years old with a congenital heart defect. The chain couples TRBV5-6 to TRBJ2-7, with TRBD1 as a possible D gene (6 bases). Sample: thymocytes. As DNA, the CDR3 is TGTGCCAGCAGCTTGGGCCCCAAAGACAGGCTGGGATACGAGCAGTACTTC. Protein sequence: CASSLGPKDRLGYEQYF.